This T cell receptor (beta chain) was retrieved from a study of early T cells in non-severe SARS-CoV-2 infection. Study-level information: Alpha and beta chains were unpaired, from unsorted whole-blood bulk RNA.

The sample holds a few counts of this clonotype. Attached unique molecular identifiers marked individual cDNA molecules. Each CDR3 protein is one row after TCRdb ran MiXCR on the 5' RACE reads. Counted here are around 52,000 distinct CDR3 sequences, roughly 6.8% occurring once; the ten biggest clones make up roughly 3.9%. The CDR3 has 14 residues. Losses at the gene ends were 3 bases for V and 5 bases for J; bases not matched to a gene: 4. Per germline, CDR1 SGHVS and CDR2 FQNEAQ. Specimen: whole blood. The chain joins TRBV7-8 to TRBJ1-2; 9 positions match TRBD1. This sequence originates from an adult who was a healthcare worker with PCR-confirmed SARS-CoV-2 infection or an uninfected control (not recorded which). The CDR3 sequence is CASSLDGTGYGYTF. The CDR3 DNA reads as TGTGCCAGCAGCTTGGACGGGACAGGGTATGGCTACACCTTC.